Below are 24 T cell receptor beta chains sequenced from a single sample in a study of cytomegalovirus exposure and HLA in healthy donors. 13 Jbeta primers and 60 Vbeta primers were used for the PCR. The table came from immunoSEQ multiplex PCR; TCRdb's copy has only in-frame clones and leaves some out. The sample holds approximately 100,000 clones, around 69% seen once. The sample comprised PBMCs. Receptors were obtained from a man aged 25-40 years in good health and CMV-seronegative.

CDR3 residues: CASSQVQDTQYF. In DNA, the CDR3 is TGTGCCAGCAGCCAAGTCCAGGATACGCAGTATTTT. The chain recombines TRBV4-2 with TRBJ2-3; D uncertain. Germline lookup yields CDR1 LGHNA and CDR2 YNFKEQ. Trimming shortened V by 1 base and J by 6 bases, and 5 bases separated the two germline ends. The CDR3 sequence is 12 residues long.

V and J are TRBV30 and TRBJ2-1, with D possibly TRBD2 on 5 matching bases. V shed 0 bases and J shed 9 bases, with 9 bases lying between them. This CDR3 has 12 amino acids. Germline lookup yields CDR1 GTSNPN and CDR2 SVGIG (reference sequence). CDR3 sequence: CAWSVSEGEQFF. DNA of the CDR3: TGTGCCTGGAGTGTCTCTGAGGGTGAGCAGTTCTTC.

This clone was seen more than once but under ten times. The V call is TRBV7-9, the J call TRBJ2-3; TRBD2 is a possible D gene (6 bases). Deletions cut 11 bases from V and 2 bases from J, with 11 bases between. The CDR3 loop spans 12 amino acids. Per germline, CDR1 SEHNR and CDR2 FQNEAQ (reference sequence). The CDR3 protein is CAGGTVTDTQYF. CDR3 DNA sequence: TGTGCCGGAGGGACCGTCACAGATACGCAGTATTTT. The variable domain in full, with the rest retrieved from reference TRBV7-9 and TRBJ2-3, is DTGVSQNPRHKITKRGQNVTFRCDPISEHNRLYWYRQTLGQGPEFLTYFQNEAQLEKSRLLSDRFSAERPKGSFSTLEIQRTEQGDSAMYLCAGGTVTDTQYFGPGTRLTVL.

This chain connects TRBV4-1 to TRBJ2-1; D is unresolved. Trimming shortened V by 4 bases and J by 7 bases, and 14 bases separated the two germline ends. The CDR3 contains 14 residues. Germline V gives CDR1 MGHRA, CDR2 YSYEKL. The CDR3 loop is CASSLERNGNEQFF. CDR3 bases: TGCGCCAGCAGCCTCGAGCGAAACGGTAATGAGCAGTTCTTC.

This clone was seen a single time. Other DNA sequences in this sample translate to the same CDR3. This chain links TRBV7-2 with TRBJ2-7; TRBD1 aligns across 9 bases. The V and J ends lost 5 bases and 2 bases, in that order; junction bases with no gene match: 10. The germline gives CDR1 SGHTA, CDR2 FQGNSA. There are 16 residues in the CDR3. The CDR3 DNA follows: TGTGCCAGCAGCCCCGACGGGACAGGGAGAGCCTACGAGCAGTACTTC. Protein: CASSPDGTGRAYEQYF.

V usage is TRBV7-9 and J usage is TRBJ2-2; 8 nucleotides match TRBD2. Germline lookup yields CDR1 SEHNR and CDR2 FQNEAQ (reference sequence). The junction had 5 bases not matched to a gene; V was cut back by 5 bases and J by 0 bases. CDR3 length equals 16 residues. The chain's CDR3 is CASSPRAGANTGELFF. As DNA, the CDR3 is TGTGCCAGCAGCCCTAGAGCGGGGGCGAACACCGGGGAGCTGTTTTTT.

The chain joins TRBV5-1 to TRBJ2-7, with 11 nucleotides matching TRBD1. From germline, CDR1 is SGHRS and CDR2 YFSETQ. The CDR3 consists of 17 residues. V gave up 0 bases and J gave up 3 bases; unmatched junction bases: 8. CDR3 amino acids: CASSLGGTGGSRYEQYF. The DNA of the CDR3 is TGCGCCAGCAGCTTGGGGGGGACAGGGGGAAGCCGCTACGAGCAGTACTTC.

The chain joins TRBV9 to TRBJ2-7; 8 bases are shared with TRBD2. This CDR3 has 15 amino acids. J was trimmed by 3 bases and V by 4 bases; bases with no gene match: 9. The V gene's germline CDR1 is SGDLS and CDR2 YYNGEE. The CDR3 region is CASSSGGYTGYEQYF. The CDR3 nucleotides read TGTGCCAGCAGCTCGGGAGGGTATACTGGCTACGAGCAGTACTTC. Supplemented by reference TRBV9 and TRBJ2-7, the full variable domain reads DSGVTQTPKHLITATGQRVTLRCSPRSGDLSVYWYQQSLDQGLQFLIQYYNGEERAKGNILERFSAQQFPDLHSELNLSSLELGDSALYFCASSSGGYTGYEQYFGPGTRLTVT.

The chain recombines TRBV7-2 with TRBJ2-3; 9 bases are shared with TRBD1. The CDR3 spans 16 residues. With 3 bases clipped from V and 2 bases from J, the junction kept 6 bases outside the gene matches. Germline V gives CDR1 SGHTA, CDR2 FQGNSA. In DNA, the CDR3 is TGTGCCAGCAGCTTGGGCGGACAGGGGTCCACAGATACGCAGTATTTT. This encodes CASSLGGQGSTDTQYF.

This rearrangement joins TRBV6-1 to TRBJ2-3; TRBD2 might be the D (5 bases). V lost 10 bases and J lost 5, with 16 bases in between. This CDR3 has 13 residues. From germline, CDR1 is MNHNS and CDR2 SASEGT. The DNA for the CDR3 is TGTGCCACCCGGACTTCTTCCGGAGATACGCAGTATTTT. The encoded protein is CATRTSSGDTQYF.

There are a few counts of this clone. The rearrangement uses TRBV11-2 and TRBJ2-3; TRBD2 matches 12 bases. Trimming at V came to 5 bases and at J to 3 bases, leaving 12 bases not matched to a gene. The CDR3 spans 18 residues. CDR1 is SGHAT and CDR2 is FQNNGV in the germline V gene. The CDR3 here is CASSPSRLAGGTTDTQYF. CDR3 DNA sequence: TGTGCCAGCAGCCCGTCGAGGCTAGCGGGGGGGACGACAGATACGCAGTATTTT.

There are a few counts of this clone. For the CDR3, the DNA is TGCGCCAGCAGCTTGGAGGTAGGGGTGGGGGACTACTCCTACGAGCAGTACTTC. Translating it yields CASSLEVGVGDYSYEQYF. The gene calls are TRBV5-1 and TRBJ2-7; 7 bases are shared with TRBD2. The V and J ends lost 0 bases and 0 bases, in that order; junction bases with no gene match: 12. The CDR3 sequence is 18 residues long. In germline, CDR1 is SGHRS, CDR2 YFSETQ.

The CDR3 reads CASRGGYEQYF. The CDR3 DNA is TGTGCCAGCAGAGGGGGCTACGAGCAGTACTTC. This sequence joins TRBV6-1 and TRBJ2-7; weak D call: TRBD1 (6 bases). From germline, CDR1 is MNHNS and CDR2 SASEGT. Trimming shortened V by 6 bases and J by 3 bases, and 6 bases separated the two germline ends. CDR3 length: 11 amino acids.

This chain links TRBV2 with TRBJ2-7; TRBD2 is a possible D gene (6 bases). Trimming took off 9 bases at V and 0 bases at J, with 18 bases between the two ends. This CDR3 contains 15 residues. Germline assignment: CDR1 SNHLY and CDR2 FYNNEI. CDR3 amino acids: CASFGGLGLSYEQYF. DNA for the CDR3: TGTGCCAGTTTTGGAGGGTTAGGCCTCTCCTACGAGCAGTACTTC. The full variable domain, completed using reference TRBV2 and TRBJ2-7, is EPEVTQTPSHQVTQMGQEVILRCVPISNHLYFYWYRQILGQKVEFLVSFYNNEISEKSEIFDDQFSVERPDGSNFTLKIRSTKLEDSAMYFCASFGGLGLSYEQYFGPGTRLTVT.

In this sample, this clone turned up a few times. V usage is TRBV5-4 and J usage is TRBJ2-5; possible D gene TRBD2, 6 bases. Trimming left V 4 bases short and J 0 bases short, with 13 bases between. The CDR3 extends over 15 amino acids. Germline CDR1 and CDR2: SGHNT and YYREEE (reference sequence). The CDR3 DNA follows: TGTGCCAGCAGCGGCGAACTAGCCTACCAAGAGACCCAGTACTTC. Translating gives CASSGELAYQETQYF.

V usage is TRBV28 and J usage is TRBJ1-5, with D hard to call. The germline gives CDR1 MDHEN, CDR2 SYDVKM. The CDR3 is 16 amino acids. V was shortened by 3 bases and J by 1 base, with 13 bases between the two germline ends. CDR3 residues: CASSFGKFRSNQPQHF. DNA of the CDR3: TGTGCCAGCAGTTTCGGGAAGTTTCGGAGCAATCAGCCCCAGCATTTT.

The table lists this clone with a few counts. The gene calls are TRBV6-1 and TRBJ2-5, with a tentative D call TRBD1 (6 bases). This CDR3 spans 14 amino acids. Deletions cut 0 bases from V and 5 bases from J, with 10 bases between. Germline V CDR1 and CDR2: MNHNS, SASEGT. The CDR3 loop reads CASSEAGAWETQYF. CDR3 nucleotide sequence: TGTGCCAGCAGTGAAGCGGGGGCCTGGGAGACCCAGTACTTC.

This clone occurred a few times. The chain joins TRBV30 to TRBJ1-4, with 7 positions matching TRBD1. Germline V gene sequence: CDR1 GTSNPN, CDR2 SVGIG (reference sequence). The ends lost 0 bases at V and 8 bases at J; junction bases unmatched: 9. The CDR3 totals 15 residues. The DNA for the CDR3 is TGTGCCTGGAGTGTCCCTTTTGGGACAGAGGAAAAACTGTTTTTT. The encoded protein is CAWSVPFGTEEKLFF.

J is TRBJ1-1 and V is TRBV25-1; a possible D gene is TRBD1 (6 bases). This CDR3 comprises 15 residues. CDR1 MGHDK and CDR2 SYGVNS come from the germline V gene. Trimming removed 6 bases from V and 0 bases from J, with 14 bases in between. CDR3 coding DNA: TGTGCCAGCAGAGTTTCGGACAGTATGAACACTGAAGCTTTCTTT. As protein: CASRVSDSMNTEAFF.

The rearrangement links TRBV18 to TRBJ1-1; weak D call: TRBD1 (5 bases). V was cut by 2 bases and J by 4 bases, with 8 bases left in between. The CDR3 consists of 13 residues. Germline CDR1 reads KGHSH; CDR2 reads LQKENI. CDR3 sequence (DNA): TGTGCCAGCTCACCAGGGGCGAGCACTGAAGCTTTCTTT. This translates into CASSPGASTEAFF.

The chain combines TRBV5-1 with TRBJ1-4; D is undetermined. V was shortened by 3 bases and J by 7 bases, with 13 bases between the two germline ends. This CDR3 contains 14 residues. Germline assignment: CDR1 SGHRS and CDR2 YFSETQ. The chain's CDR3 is CASSSSSASEKLFF. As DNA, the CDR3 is TGCGCCAGCAGCTCGTCGAGCGCTTCTGAAAAACTGTTTTTT.

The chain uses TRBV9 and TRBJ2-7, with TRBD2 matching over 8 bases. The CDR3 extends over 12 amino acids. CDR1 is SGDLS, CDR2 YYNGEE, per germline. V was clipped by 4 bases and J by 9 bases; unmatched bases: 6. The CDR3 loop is CASSPLAGAQYF. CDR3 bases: TGTGCCAGCAGCCCTCTAGCGGGTGCGCAGTACTTC.

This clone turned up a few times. In nucleotides, the CDR3 is TGTGCCAGCAGCCCAACCTACGAGCAGTACTTC. It specifies CASSPTYEQYF. The rearrangement joins TRBV7-8 to TRBJ2-7; D is unclear. V was pared by 5 bases and J by 2 bases, with 4 bases between. The CDR3 length is 11 residues. From germline, CDR1 is SGHVS and CDR2 FQNEAQ.

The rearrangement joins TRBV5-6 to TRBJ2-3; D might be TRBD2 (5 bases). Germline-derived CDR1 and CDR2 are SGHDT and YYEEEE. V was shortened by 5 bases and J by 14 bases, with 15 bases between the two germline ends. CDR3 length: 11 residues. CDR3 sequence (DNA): TGTGCCAGCAGTCGGCGGGCCTCGGGGTATTTT. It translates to CASSRRASGYF.